This TCR beta chain was sequenced during a study of OX40 agonist ivuxolimab in advanced cancers. Study overall: Hepatocellular carcinoma, melanoma, renal cell or head and neck cancer affected the dose-escalation patients. There were three patients with partial responses, one having hepatocellular carcinoma and two cutaneous melanoma.

Here immunoSEQ multiplex PCR was the method, and the copy in TCRdb shows in-frame clones only, minus some. The sample has 40,000 to 55,000 clones, 91% seen once. As concerns this clone: Its antigen remains unidentified.

General study points: CD4+ T cells averaged fewer expanded clones than CD8+ T cells. The work left the antigen specificity of expanded peripheral T cells undetermined.

Germline loops: CDR1 MNHEY, CDR2 SMNVEV (reference sequence). V dropped 3 bases and J dropped 10 bases, with 12 bases sitting between them. The CDR3 is 13 residues long. This clonotype was sampled from an adult with an advanced solid tumor such as melanoma, head and neck, liver or kidney cancer. V is TRBV27 and J is TRBJ1-4; a possible D gene is TRBD1 (5 bases). Here the sequenced sample was CD4+ or CD8+ T cells sorted from blood, taken in a trial of the OX40 agonist ivuxolimab. CDR3 amino acids: CASSFATARKLFF. DNA of the CDR3: TGTGCCAGCAGTTTTGCGACAGCAAGAAAACTGTTTTTT.